Below are 24 T cell receptor beta chains sequenced from a single sample in a study of shared clonotypes between healthy human individuals. The naive CD8 fraction comprised CD45RO-negative cells positively selected for CCR7 and excluded terminally differentiated effector memory CD45RA+ cells. Some clones are missing from TCRdb's copy, which holds only in-frame ones; the method was immunoSEQ multiplex PCR. The repertoire holds roughly 2 million clones, with about 95% as singletons. The sequenced material came from naive CD8+ T cells sorted from blood. All receptors derive from a man younger than 35 in good health.

Note on this clone: In the same sample, other DNA sequences code for this CDR3. The chain carries TRBV30 and TRBJ2-1; no clear D gene. The V gene's germline CDR1 is GTSNPN and CDR2 SVGIG (reference sequence). The CDR3 covers 11 residues. The V end was cut by 0 bases, the J end by 10 bases, with 7 bases between. CDR3: CAWSVLSEQFF. CDR3 nucleotide sequence: TGTGCCTGGAGTGTGCTCTCAGAGCAGTTCTTC.

The chain is built from TRBV9 and TRBJ2-2; no definite D call. The CDR3 is 15 amino acids. The ends were cut back, 3 bases at V and 5 bases at J, with 14 bases in the middle. Germline V gene lookup returns CDR1 SGDLS and CDR2 YYNGEE. The chain's CDR3 is CASSGYPPETGELFF. DNA of the CDR3: TGTGCCAGCAGCGGCTACCCTCCTGAGACCGGGGAGCTGTTTTTT. Using reference TRBV9 and TRBJ2-2 for the parts outside the CDR3, the full variable domain is DSGVTQTPKHLITATGQRVTLRCSPRSGDLSVYWYQQSLDQGLQFLIQYYNGEERAKGNILERFSAQQFPDLHSELNLSSLELGDSALYFCASSGYPPETGELFFGEGSRLTVL.

The chain's CDR3 is CASSATGTSSTDTQYF. In DNA form, the CDR3 reads TGTGCCAGCAGCGCAACCGGGACTTCTAGCACAGATACGCAGTATTTT. The chain uses TRBV9 and TRBJ2-3; TRBD2 might be the D (6 bases). Trimming took off 3 bases at V and 0 bases at J, with 14 bases between the two ends. This CDR3 is 16 amino acids long. Germline CDR1 is SGDLS and CDR2 is YYNGEE.

The chain employs TRBV19 and TRBJ1-1, with D possibly TRBD1 on 5 matching bases. This CDR3 region has 12 residues. Trimming pared 6 bases from V and 11 bases from J, leaving 16 bases between. Germline values: CDR1 LNHDA, CDR2 SQIVND (reference sequence). CDR3 residues: CASRTEGVGAFF. As DNA, the CDR3 is TGTGCCAGTAGGACAGAGGGTGTGGGTGCTTTCTTT. Looking up the rest from reference TRBV19 and TRBJ1-1 gives the full variable domain: DGGITQSPKYLFRKEGQNVTLSCEQNLNHDAMYWYRQDPGQGLRLIYYSQIVNDFQKGDIAEGYSVSREKKESFPLTVTSAQKNPTAFYLCASRTEGVGAFFGQGTRLTVV.

The rearrangement uses TRBV7-9 and TRBJ2-7; 10 nucleotides match TRBD2. V lost 5 bases, J lost 5 bases, and 9 bases stayed unmatched. Looked up from germline, CDR1 is SEHNR and CDR2 is FQNEAQ (reference sequence). The length of the CDR3 is 15 residues. The chain's CDR3 is CASSPTSGEWDEQYF. The DNA for the CDR3 is TGTGCCAGCAGCCCCACTAGCGGGGAGTGGGACGAGCAGTACTTC.

The rearrangement joins TRBV7-9 to TRBJ1-5, with D unclear. The V end was cut by 3 bases, the J end by 2 bases, with 8 bases between. The germline CDR1 and CDR2 sequences are SEHNR and FQNEAQ (reference sequence). This CDR3 spans 14 amino acids. The CDR3 loop is CASSFTVGNQPQHF. The CDR3 region has the DNA TGTGCCAGCAGCTTTACGGTTGGCAATCAGCCCCAGCATTTT.

The chain recombines TRBV11-2 with TRBJ2-7; TRBD1 matches 9 bases. This CDR3 has 14 residues. Germline-derived CDR1 and CDR2 are SGHAT and FQNNGV. The junction had 5 bases not matched to a gene; V was cut back by 5 bases and J by 3 bases. The CDR3 nucleotides read TGTGCCAGCAGCGTAGGGACAGGGCTCTACGAGCAGTACTTC. It specifies CASSVGTGLYEQYF. Based on the CDR3 plus reference TRBV11-2 and TRBJ2-7, the full variable domain is EAGVAQSPRYKIIEKRQSVAFWCNPISGHATLYWYQQILGQGPKLLIQFQNNGVVDDSQLPKDRFSAERLKGVDSTLKIQPAKLEDSAVYLCASSVGTGLYEQYFGPGTRLTVT.

V gene TRBV11-2 combines with J gene TRBJ2-7; 8 positions agree with TRBD1. The germline V gene has CDR1 SGHAT and CDR2 FQNNGV. The V segment lost 5 bases and the J segment 2 bases; nucleotides outside the gene matches: 11. The CDR3 is 16 residues long. CDR3 loop: CASSPFPGQATYEQYF. The DNA of the CDR3 is TGTGCCAGCAGCCCCTTTCCGGGACAGGCCACCTACGAGCAGTACTTC. Full variable domain (rest looked up from reference TRBV11-2 and TRBJ2-7): EAGVAQSPRYKIIEKRQSVAFWCNPISGHATLYWYQQILGQGPKLLIQFQNNGVVDDSQLPKDRFSAERLKGVDSTLKIQPAKLEDSAVYLCASSPFPGQATYEQYFGPGTRLTVT.

This clone was counted a single time. This sample includes further DNA sequences coding for the same CDR3. This sequence joins TRBV20-1 and TRBJ2-5; perhaps TRBD2 as D (5 bases). Looked up from germline, CDR1 is DFQATT and CDR2 is SNEGSKA (reference sequence). The V end lost 1 base, the J end lost 8 bases, and 8 bases lay between the germline ends. The CDR3 runs to 11 residues. The CDR3 nucleotides read TGCAGTGCTAGAGTCCGGGAAACCCAGTACTTC. It yields the protein CSARVRETQYF.

This clone was seen just once. The chain links TRBV7-8 to TRBJ2-5; the D gene is possibly TRBD1 (5 bases). This CDR3 spans 13 amino acids. Germline V gene data show CDR1 as SGHVS and CDR2 as FQNEAQ. V lost 5 bases to trimming and J lost 4 bases, with 11 bases between them. CDR3 DNA sequence: TGTGCCAGCAGCCTGAACAGGTTAGAGACCCAGTACTTC. It is translated as CASSLNRLETQYF.

This clone occurred once. Within the sample, other DNA sequences also encode this same CDR3. The chain combines TRBV27 with TRBJ2-7; tentatively, D is TRBD2 (6 bases). CDR1 is MNHEY and CDR2 is SMNVEV in the germline V gene (reference sequence). The CDR3 covers 13 residues. Trimming left V 3 bases short and J 5 bases short, with 11 bases between. Written as DNA, the CDR3 is TGTGCCAGCAGTTTGGGCGGCGGGAACGAGCAGTACTTC. Translating it yields CASSLGGGNEQYF.

The chain employs TRBV13 and TRBJ2-5; perhaps TRBD2 as D (5 bases). V was cut by 7 bases and J by 1 base, with 16 bases left in between. Per the germline V gene, CDR1 is PRHDT and CDR2 is FYEKMQ (reference sequence). This CDR3 is built from 15 residues. The CDR3 sequence: CASTLSEAVQETQYF. The CDR3 nucleotides read TGTGCCAGCACCCTTTCCGAAGCGGTCCAAGAGACCCAGTACTTC.

The chain has TRBV13 and TRBJ2-7, with D perhaps being TRBD1 or TRBD2 (5 bases each). This CDR3 has 16 amino acids. V lost 4 bases and J lost 3, with 19 bases in between. In germline, CDR1 is PRHDT, CDR2 FYEKMQ (reference sequence). The CDR3 spells CASSSYPGPLNYEQYF. The CDR3 coding sequence is TGTGCCAGCAGCTCCTACCCGGGACCGCTGAACTACGAGCAGTACTTC.

CDR3: CASSLGADIQYF. CDR3 in DNA: TGTGCCAGCAGCTTAGGAGCCGACATTCAGTACTTC. This chain links TRBV7-9 with TRBJ2-4, with no clear D. Trimming shortened V by 1 base and J by 8 bases, and 6 bases separated the two germline ends. This CDR3 contains 12 residues. Germline V lookup: CDR1 SEHNR, CDR2 FQNEAQ (reference sequence).

The V call is TRBV7-9, the J call TRBJ1-2; D is unclear. Per the germline V gene, CDR1 is SEHNR and CDR2 is FQNEAQ (reference sequence). V was pared by 3 bases and J by 2 bases, with 10 bases between. The CDR3 covers 14 residues. This chain's CDR3 is CASSFGQVNYGYTF. The CDR3 DNA is TGTGCCAGCAGCTTCGGTCAGGTGAACTATGGCTACACCTTC.

This clone is a singleton in its sample. Just one base apart from a much larger clone, this may be a read error. This sequence joins TRBV7-2 and TRBJ1-1; no clear D gene. CDR1 SGHTA and CDR2 FQGNSA come from the germline V gene. This CDR3 has 12 residues. The V gene lost 1 base and the J gene lost 3 bases, with 3 bases spanning the gap. The CDR3 loop is CASSLGYTEAFF. The CDR3 DNA is TGTGCCAGCAGCTTAGGGTACACTGAAGCTTTCTTT.

The sample holds one count of this clone. The sample contains more than one DNA sequence encoding this CDR3. V is TRBV27 and J is TRBJ2-7; 7 bases are a match to TRBD2. The CDR3 is made up of 14 amino acids. CDR1 MNHEY and CDR2 SMNVEV come from the germline V gene (reference sequence). V lost 6 bases and J lost 0; bases outside the gene matches: 5. CDR3 amino acids: CASSLLADSYEQYF. In nucleotides, the CDR3 is TGTGCCAGCAGCCTCCTAGCGGACTCCTACGAGCAGTACTTC.

The chain uses TRBV7-9 and TRBJ2-7; 11 nucleotides agree with TRBD2. Germline V lookup: CDR1 SEHNR, CDR2 FQNEAQ (reference sequence). The CDR3 loop spans 14 amino acids. V gave up 5 bases and J gave up 6 bases; unmatched junction bases: 6. DNA of the CDR3: TGTGCCAGCAGCCCACCTGGGACTAGCGGCGAGCAGTACTTC. Amino acids: CASSPPGTSGEQYF.

V gene TRBV30 combines with J gene TRBJ2-3; tentative D call: TRBD1 (6 bases). Germline V gene sequence: CDR1 GTSNPN, CDR2 SVGIG (reference sequence). This CDR3 region has 16 residues. Trimming removed 3 bases at V and 6 bases at J, with 22 bases between. CDR3 protein: CAWSNTPGQPMDTQYF. CDR3 nucleotide sequence: TGTGCCTGGAGCAATACCCCCGGACAGCCGATGGATACGCAGTATTTT.

The chain's CDR3 is CASSSGLAGGLRETQYF. CDR3 sequence (DNA): TGTGCCAGCAGCTCGGGACTAGCGGGCGGATTAAGAGAGACCCAGTACTTC. The J gene is TRBJ2-5, the V gene TRBV13; TRBD2 matches 12 bases. Germline-derived CDR1 and CDR2 are PRHDT and FYEKMQ (reference sequence). V was clipped by 4 bases and J by 4 bases; unmatched bases: 10. CDR3 size: 17 residues.

In nucleotides, the CDR3 is TGCGCCAGCAGCCTCGGACAGGGGGAAGAGGGGGACACTGAAGCTTTCTTT. This translates into CASSLGQGEEGDTEAFF. The rearrangement links TRBV4-1 to TRBJ1-1; the match to TRBD1 covers 10 bases. V lost 4 bases, J lost 3 bases, and 11 bases stayed unmatched. This CDR3 is built from 17 residues. Germline CDR1 reads MGHRA; CDR2 reads YSYEKL.

The chain joins TRBV7-9 to TRBJ1-1, with unresolved D. Trimming stripped 5 bases from V and 5 bases from J, with 18 bases between. CDR1 SEHNR and CDR2 FQNEAQ come from the germline V gene (reference sequence). The CDR3 totals 15 residues. The chain's CDR3 is CASSPPAPPGTEAFF. DNA for the CDR3: TGTGCCAGCAGCCCCCCGGCCCCACCCGGTACTGAAGCTTTCTTT.

The chain employs TRBV9 and TRBJ2-7; D possibly corresponds to TRBD2 (6 bases). There are 15 residues in the CDR3. Per the germline V gene, CDR1 is SGDLS and CDR2 is YYNGEE. The V end lost 3 bases, the J end lost 0 bases, and 13 bases lay between the germline ends. The CDR3 is CASSESGLTSYEQYF. The CDR3 coding sequence is TGTGCCAGCAGCGAAAGCGGGCTGACCTCCTACGAGCAGTACTTC.

This chain connects TRBV7-2 to TRBJ2-5; D ambiguous. V lost 5 bases and J lost 4, with 8 bases in between. The CDR3 totals 12 residues. From germline, CDR1 is SGHTA and CDR2 FQGNSA. The CDR3 nucleotides are TGTGCCAGCAGCCCTTGGCGAGAGACCCAGTACTTC. The encoded protein is CASSPWRETQYF.